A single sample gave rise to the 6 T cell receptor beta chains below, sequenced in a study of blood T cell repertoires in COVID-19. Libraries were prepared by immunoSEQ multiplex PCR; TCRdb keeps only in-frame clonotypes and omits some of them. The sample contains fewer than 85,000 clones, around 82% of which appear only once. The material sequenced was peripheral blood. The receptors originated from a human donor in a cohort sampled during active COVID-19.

CDR3 in DNA: TGTGCCAGCAGCGACACCCGGTCAGTCTACGAGCAGTACTTC. Protein sequence: CASSDTRSVYEQYF. V is TRBV7-2 and J is TRBJ2-7; D gene ambiguous. Germline CDR1 reads SGHTA; CDR2 reads FQGNSA. Trimming pared 5 bases from V and 3 bases from J, leaving 14 bases between. The length of the CDR3 is 14 residues.

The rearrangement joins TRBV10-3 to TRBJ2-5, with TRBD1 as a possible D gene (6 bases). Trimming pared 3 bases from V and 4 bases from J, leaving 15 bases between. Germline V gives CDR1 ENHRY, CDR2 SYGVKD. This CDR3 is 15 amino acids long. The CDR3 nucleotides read TGTGCCATCAGTGACACAAAACAGGGAGTAGAGACCCAGTACTTC. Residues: CAISDTKQGVETQYF.

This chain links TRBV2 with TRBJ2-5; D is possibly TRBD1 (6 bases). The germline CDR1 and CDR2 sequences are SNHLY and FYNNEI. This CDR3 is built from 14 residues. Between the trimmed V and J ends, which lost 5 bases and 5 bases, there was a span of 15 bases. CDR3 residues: CASSQTGRGETQYF. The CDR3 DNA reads TGTGCCAGCAGTCAGACAGGACGAGGGGAGACCCAGTACTTC.

The CDR3 bases are TGTGCCAGCAGCCCCAGATCCCGGACAGGGACCTACGAGCAGTACTTC. It encodes CASSPRSRTGTYEQYF. This chain joins TRBV21-1 and TRBJ2-7; TRBD1 is taken as the D call from the table, unchecked against the DNA. TRBV21-1 counts as a pseudogene. CDR3 size: 16 residues.

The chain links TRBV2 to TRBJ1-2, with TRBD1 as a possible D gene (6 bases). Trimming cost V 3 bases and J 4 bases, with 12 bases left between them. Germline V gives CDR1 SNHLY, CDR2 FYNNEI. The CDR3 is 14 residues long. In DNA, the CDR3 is TGTGCCAGCAGTGAGGACAGTGCCCTCTATGGCTACACCTTC. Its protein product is CASSEDSALYGYTF.

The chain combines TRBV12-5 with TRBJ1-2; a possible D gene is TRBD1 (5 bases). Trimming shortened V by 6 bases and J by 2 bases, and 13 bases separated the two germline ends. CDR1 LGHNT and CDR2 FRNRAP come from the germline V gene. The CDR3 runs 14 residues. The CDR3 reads CASGPAGGNYGYTF. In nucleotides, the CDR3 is TGTGCTAGTGGCCCCGCCGGGGGGAACTATGGCTACACCTTC.